This T cell receptor (beta chain) appears in the sequencing data of a study of blood T cell repertoires in COVID-19. Clones were sequenced by immunoSEQ multiplex PCR, and TCRdb holds only the in-frame ones, with some missing. The table lists under 150,000 clones, roughly 81% of them singletons. CDR1 and CDR2 (germline): LNHNV, YYDKDF (reference sequence). There are 14 residues in the CDR3. Trimming shortened V by 5 bases and J by 9 bases, and 19 bases separated the two germline ends. The genes are TRBV15 and TRBJ1-1; weak D call: TRBD1 (6 bases). The sequence was obtained from a human donor with acute or convalescent COVID-19. The donor label of this sample is uncertain. Sequenced material: peripheral blood. The CDR3 spells CATSFRTGFAQAFF. Written as DNA, the CDR3 is TGTGCCACCAGCTTTCGTACAGGGTTCGCTCAAGCTTTCTTT.